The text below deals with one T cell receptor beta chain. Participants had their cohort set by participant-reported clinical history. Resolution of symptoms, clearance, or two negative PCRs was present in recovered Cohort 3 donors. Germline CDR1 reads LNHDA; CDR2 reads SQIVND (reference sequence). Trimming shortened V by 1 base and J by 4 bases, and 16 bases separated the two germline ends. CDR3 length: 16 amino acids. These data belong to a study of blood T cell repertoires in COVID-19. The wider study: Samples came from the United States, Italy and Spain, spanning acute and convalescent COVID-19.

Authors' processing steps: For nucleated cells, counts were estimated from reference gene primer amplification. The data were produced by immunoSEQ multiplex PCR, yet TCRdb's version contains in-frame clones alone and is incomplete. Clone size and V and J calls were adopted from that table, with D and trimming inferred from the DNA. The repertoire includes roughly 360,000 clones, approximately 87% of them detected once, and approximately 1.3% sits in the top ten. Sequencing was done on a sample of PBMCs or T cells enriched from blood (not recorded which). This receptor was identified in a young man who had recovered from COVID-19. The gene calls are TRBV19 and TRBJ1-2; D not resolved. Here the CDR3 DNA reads TGTGCCAGTAGTATAGCCGGGGTTGGAGGAGGCTATGGCTACACCTTC. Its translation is CASSIAGVGGGYGYTF. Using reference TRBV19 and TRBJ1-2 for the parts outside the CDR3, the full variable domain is DGGITQSPKYLFRKEGQNVTLSCEQNLNHDAMYWYRQDPGQGLRLIYYSQIVNDFQKGDIAEGYSVSREKKESFPLTVTSAQKNPTAFYLCASSIAGVGGGYGYTFGSGTRLTVV.